These 19 T cell receptor beta chains originate from one sample sequenced in a study of breast tumors, draining lymph nodes, adjacent tissues. Samples came from axillary lymph nodes draining the breast cancer. A single record per CDR3 protein comes from TCRdb applying MiXCR to the multiplex PCR reads. The sample shows about 230,000 distinct CDR3 sequences, about 30% of them seen only once. Sample: axillary lymph node tissue. Every receptor here comes from a female donor with breast cancer. Some clones in this sample may be carry-over from other donors' samples.

In its sample, this clonotype was seen many times. The chain employs TRBV3-1 and TRBJ2-5; D unclear. Germline values: CDR1 LGHDT, CDR2 YNNKEL (reference sequence). V gave up 4 bases and J gave up 5 bases, with 11 bases separating them. CDR3 length: 13 amino acids. Written as DNA, the CDR3 is TGTGCCAGCAGCCTCTCAGGCACGGAGACCCAGTACTTC. Translating gives CASSLSGTETQYF.

On this clonotype: One end of the junction does not line up with germline, which may come from a read error. This chain links TRBV6-5 with TRBJ2-7; a possible D gene is TRBD2 (6 bases). Germline V lookup: CDR1 MNHEY, CDR2 SVGAGI. The CDR3 contains 14 residues. The CDR3 spells CASRVLARISERYF. CDR3 coding DNA: TGTGCCAGCAGAGTACTAGCAAGAATTTCCGAGCGGTACTTC.

This clonotype was recorded many times. The rearrangement links TRBV5-6 to TRBJ1-4; D not certain. The germline V gene has CDR1 SGHDT and CDR2 YYEEEE. The CDR3 is 13 amino acids. V shed 2 bases and J shed 4 bases, with 6 bases lying between them. The CDR3 reads CASSFPHNEKLFF. The CDR3 bases are TGTGCCAGCAGCTTCCCGCATAATGAAAAACTGTTTTTT.

V usage is TRBV11-3 and J usage is TRBJ2-7, with TRBD2 matching 8 bases. The CDR3 contains 14 residues. Germline lookup yields CDR1 SGHNT and CDR2 YENEEA. With 5 bases clipped from V and 2 bases from J, the junction kept 5 bases outside the gene matches. CDR3 sequence reads: CASSPGGRTYEQYF. The DNA of the CDR3 is TGTGCCAGCAGCCCTGGCGGGAGGACCTACGAGCAGTACTTC.

This clonotype was detected only a few times. This may arise from a read error, as a much more abundant clone is one base away. The chain is built from TRBV29-1 and TRBJ2-7; D tentatively fits TRBD1 or TRBD2 (5 bases each). Between the trimmed V and J ends, which lost 7 bases and 5 bases, there was a span of 15 bases. Germline V lookup: CDR1 SQVTM, CDR2 ANQGSEA. The CDR3 consists of 12 residues. DNA of the CDR3: TGCAGCGCCGGGGCAGGGTCCAACGAGCAGTACTTC. Translating it yields CSAGAGSNEQYF.

This clonotype appeared many times. J is TRBJ2-1 and V is TRBV7-3; D unresolved. V lost 6 bases and J lost 0, with 9 bases in between. The CDR3 contains 14 residues. CDR1 is SGHTA, CDR2 FQGTGA, per germline. CDR3 loop: CASRSETSYNEQFF. As DNA, the CDR3 is TGTGCCAGCAGATCGGAGACCTCCTACAATGAGCAGTTCTTC.

This clonotype came up many times. The chain uses TRBV2 and TRBJ1-6, with D perhaps TRBD1 (5 bases). The CDR3 is 14 residues long. The V end was cut by 2 bases, the J end by 5 bases, with 7 bases between. Germline loops: CDR1 SNHLY, CDR2 FYNNEI. CDR3 DNA sequence: TGTGCCAGCAGTGAAACGGACAATAATTCACCCCTCCACTTT. Translating gives CASSETDNNSPLHF.

The J gene is TRBJ2-3, the V gene TRBV5-1; maybe TRBD2 (5 bases). V shed 6 bases and J shed 4 bases, with 12 bases lying between them. The CDR3 runs to 13 residues. In germline, CDR1 is SGHRS, CDR2 YFSETQ. The DNA for the CDR3 is TGCGCCAGCAATGGGAGCGGTTCAGATACGCAGTATTTT. This sequence encodes CASNGSGSDTQYF.

Ten or more counts support this clonotype. The chain couples TRBV7-9 to TRBJ2-7; TRBD1 matches 9 bases. Losses at the gene ends were 5 bases for V and 1 base for J; bases not matched to a gene: 3. CDR1 and CDR2 from the germline V gene are SEHNR and FQNEAQ (reference sequence). This CDR3 region has 14 residues. This CDR3 reads CASSLGTGSYEQYF. The CDR3 nucleotides are TGTGCCAGCAGCCTTGGGACAGGGTCCTACGAGCAGTACTTC.

This clonotype was detected once. The V call is TRBV19, the J call TRBJ1-4; D is ambiguous. The CDR3 extends over 10 amino acids. V was shortened by 5 bases and J by 13 bases, with 8 bases between the two germline ends. Germline assignment: CDR1 LNHDA and CDR2 SQIVND (reference sequence). The CDR3 is CASSPRRLFF. The CDR3 DNA follows: TGTGCCAGTAGTCCCCGCCGACTGTTTTTT.

Comment on this clonotype: A read error may account for a junction end that differs from germline. V gene TRBV7-7 combines with J gene TRBJ2-5, with TRBD1 matching 8 bases. The length of the CDR3 is 15 residues. CDR1 and CDR2 from the germline V gene are SSHAT and FNYEAQ (reference sequence). As DNA, the CDR3 is TGTGCTAGCAGCGCGACAGGGGCTTCTCAAGAGACCCAGTACTTC. It specifies CASSATGASQETQYF. The entire variable domain, with the rest obtained from reference TRBV7-7 and TRBJ2-5, is as follows: GAGVSQSPRYKVTKRGQDVTLRCDPISSHATLYWYQQALGQGPEFLTYFNYEAQPDKSGLPSDRFSAERPEGSISTLTIQRTEQRDSAMYRCASSATGASQETQYFGPGTRLLVL.

Turning to this clonotype: The junction differs from germline at one of its ends, possibly a read error. This chain connects TRBV29-1 to TRBJ1-4, with 9 bases identical to TRBD1. Germline V CDR1 and CDR2: SQVTM, ANQGSEA. The CDR3 runs 12 residues. The CDR3 nucleotides read TGCAGCCGGGACAGGGCTAATAAAAAACTGTTTTTT. As protein: CSRDRANKKLFF.

The table lists this clonotype with many counts. The genes are TRBV19 and TRBJ2-3, with 12 bases that match TRBD2. V lost 6 bases, J lost 2 bases, and 6 bases stayed unmatched. The CDR3 contains 16 residues. Germline-derived CDR1 and CDR2 are LNHDA and SQIVND (reference sequence). The CDR3 DNA reads as TGTGCCAGTAGGGCGGGACTAGCGGGTACCACAGATACGCAGTATTTT. Its translation is CASRAGLAGTTDTQYF.

The chain is built from TRBV2 and TRBJ2-5, with 10 positions matching TRBD1. The CDR3 spans 14 residues. V was pared by 1 base and J by 4 bases, with 0 bases of the junction left unmatched. Germline CDR1 and CDR2: SNHLY and FYNNEI. The CDR3 DNA sequence: TGTGCCAGCAGTGAAGGGACAGGGGGAGAGACCCAGTACTTC. As protein: CASSEGTGGETQYF.

This clonotype occurred a few times. This could be a read error, since a much larger clone is one nucleotide away. The rearrangement uses TRBV6-5 and TRBJ1-2; D call uncertain. This CDR3 spans 13 amino acids. Looked up from germline, CDR1 is MNHEY and CDR2 is SVGAGI. V dropped 2 bases and J dropped 3 bases, with 7 bases sitting between them. The CDR3 reads CASSYEGDYGYTF. The CDR3 DNA follows: TGTGCCAGCAGTTACGAAGGAGACTATGGCTACACCTTC.

This clonotype was seen at least ten times. The chain recombines TRBV18 with TRBJ2-7; 8 nucleotides match TRBD1. V was clipped by 2 bases and J by 0 bases; unmatched bases: 3. This CDR3 is built from 15 residues. Per germline, CDR1 KGHSH and CDR2 LQKENI. As DNA, the CDR3 is TGTGCCAGCTCACCAGGGACAGGAAGCTCCTACGAGCAGTACTTC. Its translation: CASSPGTGSSYEQYF.

In its sample, this clonotype was seen many times. This may be a read error: a much more frequent sequence differs by one nucleotide. The chain employs TRBV7-8 and TRBJ2-3, with 11 bases that match TRBD2. The CDR3 is 17 residues long. CDR1 SGHVS and CDR2 FQNEAQ come from the germline V gene. The CDR3: CASGSSGRTASTDPQYF. DNA of the CDR3: TGTGCCAGCGGATCTAGCGGGAGGACGGCTAGCACAGATCCGCAGTATTTT.

The chain employs TRBV19 and TRBJ2-5, with TRBD1 matching over 10 bases. This CDR3 is built from 21 residues. Trimming at V came to 5 bases and at J to 4 bases, leaving 25 bases not matched to a gene. CDR1 and CDR2 (germline): LNHDA, SQIVND (reference sequence). For the CDR3, the DNA is TGTGCCAGTAGTGCTCGGGACAGGGGAAACACTGAAGCTTTGAATGGAGAGACCCAGTACTTC. The encoded protein is CASSARDRGNTEALNGETQYF. Variable domain in full (rest from reference TRBV19 and TRBJ2-5): DGGITQSPKYLFRKEGQNVTLSCEQNLNHDAMYWYRQDPGQGLRLIYYSQIVNDFQKGDIAEGYSVSREKKESFPLTVTSAQKNPTAFYLCASSARDRGNTEALNGETQYFGPGTRLLVL.

About this clonotype itself: Because the CDR3 is missing its conserved closing phenylalanine or tryptophan, this is likely a read error. The CDR3 here is CSASEGTNQPQHG. The CDR3 coding sequence is TGCAGTGCTAGTGAGGGGACCAATCAGCCCCAGCATGGT. The rearrangement links TRBV20-1 to TRBJ1-5, with D maybe TRBD1 (5 bases). The length of the CDR3 is 13 residues. V was trimmed by 3 bases and J by 3 bases, leaving 9 bases between them. From germline, CDR1 is DFQATT and CDR2 SNEGSKA (reference sequence).